The 28 T cell receptor beta chains reported below all come from one sample, sequenced in a study of Graves' ophthalmopathy and Graves' hyperthyroidism. Beta-chain TCR CDR3 regions were amplified from RNA transcripts. An initial RT-PCR round employing HTBI primers preceded a second-round multiplex PCR. MiXCR was run by TCRdb on the multiplex PCR reads, yielding one entry per CDR3 protein. The data show hundreds of thousands of distinct CDR3 sequences, about 20% seen once. The sample consisted of peripheral blood. These receptors were collected from a woman younger than 30 with stable Graves' hyperthyroidism. Some clones in this sample may be carry-over from other donors' samples.

Of note for this clonotype: At one of its ends the junction is not consistent with the germline gene, which may arise from a read error. CDR3 amino acids: CASPPLPANQPQHF. In DNA form, the CDR3 reads TGTGCCAGCCCACCGTTACCAGCCAATCAGCCCCAGCATTTT. The chain combines TRBV18 with TRBJ1-5; D gene ambiguous. The CDR3 length is 14 residues. Germline V CDR1 and CDR2: KGHSH, LQKENI.

This clonotype came up many times. The chain is built from TRBV20-1 and TRBJ2-4, with 10 positions matching TRBD1. Germline CDR1 is DFQATT and CDR2 is SNEGSKA (reference sequence). The V and J ends lost 5 bases and 1 base, in that order; junction bases with no gene match: 5. This CDR3 is 15 amino acids long. The CDR3 bases are TGCAGTGCTTTCCCGGACAGGGGGGCCAAAAACATTCAGTACTTC. This gives the protein CSAFPDRGAKNIQYF.

This clonotype showed up many times. The gene calls are TRBV19 and TRBJ1-5, with 9 bases lining up with TRBD1. The germline CDR1 and CDR2 sequences are LNHDA and SQIVND (reference sequence). The CDR3 sequence is 16 residues long. V dropped 3 bases and J dropped 2; count of bases not matched to a gene: 5. The CDR3 DNA sequence: TGTGCCAGTAGTATTTCGGACAGGGGTCGCAATCAGCCCCAGCATTTT. Its translation is CASSISDRGRNQPQHF.

At least ten counts were recorded for this clonotype. The chain recombines TRBV28 with TRBJ2-7; D unclear. V was pared by 3 bases and J by 2 bases, with 8 bases between. This CDR3 is built from 13 residues. In germline, CDR1 is MDHEN, CDR2 SYDVKM. CDR3 bases: TGTGCCAGCAGTTTTCCAGAAACCTACGAGCAGTACTTC. Amino acid sequence: CASSFPETYEQYF.

This clonotype appeared many times. The V call is TRBV6-1, the J call TRBJ2-5; D is perhaps TRBD2 (6 bases). Germline lookup yields CDR1 MNHNS and CDR2 SASEGT. V was clipped by 4 bases and J by 5 bases, with 14 bases between them. CDR3 size: 14 residues. This CDR3 reads CASSGGTSRETQYF. The CDR3 nucleotides read TGTGCCAGCAGTGGAGGCACTAGCCGGGAGACCCAGTACTTC.

This clonotype was detected ten times or more. The chain employs TRBV28 and TRBJ2-7, with 7 bases aligning to TRBD1. Germline trimming cut 5 bases from V and 9 bases from J; bases unmatched to any gene: 16. Germline V lookup: CDR1 MDHEN, CDR2 SYDVKM. The CDR3 has 15 amino acids. CDR3 residues: CASSPDRARLHRQYF. The CDR3 DNA sequence: TGTGCCAGCAGTCCAGACAGGGCCCGTTTGCATAGGCAGTACTTC.

This clonotype was picked up many times. The gene calls are TRBV20-1 and TRBJ1-2; TRBD1 matches 7 bases. The CDR3 loop spans 12 amino acids. J lost 6 bases, V lost 6 bases, and 7 bases had no gene match. Germline loops: CDR1 DFQATT, CDR2 SNEGSKA (reference sequence). The CDR3 sequence: CSADGRGHGYTF. CDR3 DNA: TGCAGTGCGGACGGGAGGGGGCATGGCTACACCTTC.

The chain combines TRBV6-5 with TRBJ2-2; D remains unclear. This CDR3 is 16 amino acids long. The V gene's germline CDR1 is MNHEY and CDR2 SVGAGI. V was clipped by 2 bases and J by 5 bases, with 15 bases between them. CDR3 loop: CASSYGVGAGTGELFF. CDR3 sequence (DNA): TGTGCCAGCAGTTACGGGGTGGGCGCCGGGACCGGGGAGCTGTTTTTT.

The rearrangement uses TRBV29-1 and TRBJ1-2; TRBD1 aligns across 7 bases. The trim removed 8 bases at V and 4 bases at J, leaving 7 bases unmatched. Germline V gene sequence: CDR1 SQVTM, CDR2 ANQGSEA. This CDR3 is built from 12 residues. As DNA, the CDR3 is TGCAGCATAAGGGGGCGCAGCTATGGCTACACCTTC. Translation gives CSIRGRSYGYTF.

This clonotype was picked up a small number of times. Compared with germline, one end of the junction differs, possibly owing to a read error. This chain connects TRBV5-1 to TRBJ1-6; tentative D call: TRBD1 (5 bases). This CDR3 is 16 amino acids long. CDR1 and CDR2 (germline): SGHRS, YFSETQ. The CDR3 region is CASSLDRSGTNSLLHF. CDR3 in DNA: TGCGCCAGCAGCTTGGACAGGTCGGGGACTAATTCACTCCTCCACTTT.

This clonotype has at least ten counts. The chain couples TRBV29-1 to TRBJ2-7; D remains unclear. The germline V gene encodes CDR1 SQVTM and CDR2 ANQGSEA. The V end was cut by 5 bases, the J end by 1 base, with 9 bases between. The CDR3 has 12 amino acids. The CDR3 spells CSVSDGSYEQYF. In DNA form, the CDR3 reads TGCAGCGTTTCCGACGGATCCTACGAGCAGTACTTC.

With respect to this clonotype: With a much larger clone just one base away, this may be a read error. The chain couples TRBV5-1 to TRBJ2-2, with 13 positions matching TRBD2. The CDR3 runs 18 residues. CDR1 SGHRS and CDR2 YFSETQ come from the germline V gene. The CDR3 reads CASSILLAGGPSSGEQFF. The CDR3 DNA reads as TGCGCCAGCAGCATCCTACTAGCGGGAGGGCCCTCTTCCGGGGAGCAGTTTTTT.

This clonotype was recorded many times. The CDR3 nucleotides read TGTGCCATCAGGCCCACAGGGCGGAATCAGCCCCAGCATTTT. Amino acids: CAIRPTGRNQPQHF. The gene calls are TRBV10-3 and TRBJ1-5; D is possibly TRBD1 (6 bases). Germline V gene sequence: CDR1 ENHRY, CDR2 SYGVKD. Trimming took off 6 bases at V and 4 bases at J, with 13 bases between the two ends. The CDR3 is 14 residues long.

This clonotype was picked up many times. The V call is TRBV12-3 or TRBV12-4, the J call TRBJ1-2; tentative D call: TRBD1 (5 bases). This CDR3 region has 14 residues. Trimming left V 1 base short and J 4 bases short, with 10 bases between. The CDR3 DNA follows: TGTGCCAGCAGTTTAGTTTCAGGGTCCTATGGCTACACCTTC. Translation: CASSLVSGSYGYTF.

V gene TRBV7-2 combines with J gene TRBJ2-7; TRBD1 matches 7 bases. CDR1 is SGHTA and CDR2 is FQGNSA in the germline V gene. The CDR3 is made up of 17 amino acids. With 0 bases clipped from V and 0 bases from J, the junction kept 8 bases outside the gene matches. The CDR3 sequence is CASSLAEAGGSSYEQYF. For the CDR3, the DNA is TGTGCCAGCAGCTTAGCGGAGGCAGGGGGAAGCTCCTACGAGCAGTACTTC.

This clonotype occurred many times. The chain is built from TRBV6-4 and TRBJ2-2; the match to TRBD2 covers 9 bases. J was trimmed by 5 bases and V by 2 bases; bases with no gene match: 3. CDR1 and CDR2 from the germline V gene are MRHNA and SNTAGT. The CDR3 totals 15 residues. Here the CDR3 DNA reads TGTGCCAGCAGTGACGCGGGGGGGCCGACCGGGGAGCTGTTTTTT. Translating it yields CASSDAGGPTGELFF.

This clonotype was found many times. V is TRBV30 and J is TRBJ1-2; tentatively, D is TRBD1 (5 bases). CDR1 is GTSNPN and CDR2 is SVGIG in the germline V gene (reference sequence). V was shortened by 1 base and J by 8 bases, with 17 bases between the two germline ends. The CDR3 totals 14 residues. CDR3 sequence: CAWSGEGRFGGYTF. In DNA, the CDR3 is TGTGCCTGGAGTGGAGAGGGGAGGTTCGGCGGCTACACCTTC. The full variable domain, rest sourced from reference TRBV30 and TRBJ1-2, is SQTIHQWPATLVQPVGSPLSLECTVEGTSNPNLYWYRQAAGRGLQLLFYSVGIGQISSEVPQNLSASRPQDRQFILSSKKLLLSDSGFYLCAWSGEGRFGGYTFGSGTRLTVV.

Concerning this clonotype: At one end, the junction sequence differs from germline, possibly due to a read error. CDR3 in amino acids: CASSFRIGEHGYTF. The CDR3 bases are TGTGCCAGCAGTTTCCGGATAGGGGAGCATGGTTACACCTTC. The V gene is TRBV6-5, the J gene TRBJ1-2; the D gene is possibly TRBD1 (5 bases). The length of the CDR3 is 14 residues. Germline lookup yields CDR1 MNHEY and CDR2 SVGAGI.

The chain couples TRBV7-3 to TRBJ1-6; D is unresolved. CDR3 length: 12 residues. V was trimmed by 2 bases and J by 10 bases, leaving 6 bases between them. Per germline, CDR1 SGHTA and CDR2 FQGTGA. For the CDR3, the DNA is TGTGCCAGCAGCTTACAGGAGTCACCCCTCCACTTT. Translated, it gives CASSLQESPLHF.

This clonotype has at least ten counts. The V and J genes are TRBV28 and TRBJ2-5; 7 bases fit TRBD2. This CDR3 has 15 residues. CDR1 and CDR2 from the germline V gene are MDHEN and SYDVKM. V was clipped by 8 bases and J by 7 bases; unmatched bases: 16. CDR3 protein: CASGGSEYWEGTQYF. The CDR3 coding sequence is TGTGCCAGCGGCGGGAGCGAGTACTGGGAGGGGACCCAGTACTTC.

This clonotype was counted ten times or more. The chain couples TRBV27 to TRBJ2-7; the D gene is possibly TRBD1 (6 bases). The V end was cut by 7 bases, the J end by 0 bases, with 16 bases between. Germline loops: CDR1 MNHEY, CDR2 SMNVEV (reference sequence). The CDR3 loop spans 15 amino acids. CDR3 bases: TGTGCCAGCAAGGGTCGCCGGGACAACTCCTACGAGCAGTACTTC. Translation gives CASKGRRDNSYEQYF.

This clonotype was detected many times. The chain couples TRBV2 to TRBJ1-5; the D is unclear. Deletions cut 4 bases from V and 7 bases from J, with 8 bases between. Germline CDR1 SNHLY, CDR2 FYNNEI. This CDR3 comprises 12 residues. CDR3 coding DNA: TGTGCCAGCAGTGCGGGGTCCCAGCCCCAGCATTTT. Amino acid sequence: CASSAGSQPQHF.

This clonotype was seen many times. This chain uses TRBV20-1 with TRBJ1-5; possible D gene TRBD1, 5 bases. With 5 bases removed from V and 0 bases from J, the gap between germline ends came to 14 bases. The germline V gene encodes CDR1 DFQATT and CDR2 SNEGSKA (reference sequence). This CDR3 is built from 15 residues. The CDR3 DNA sequence: TGCAGTGCTTGTTGCTGGGGCGATAGCAATCAGCCCCAGCATTTT. It codes for CSACCWGDSNQPQHF.

The rearrangement links TRBV4-2 to TRBJ1-1; TRBD1 aligns across 8 bases. Germline lookup yields CDR1 LGHNA and CDR2 YNFKEQ. This CDR3 is 17 amino acids long. The V segment lost 3 bases and the J segment 5 bases; nucleotides outside the gene matches: 14. In DNA, the CDR3 is TGTGCCAGCAGCCAGGGATTAACAGGGGGGCAAAGGACTGAAGCTTTCTTT. Translation: CASSQGLTGGQRTEAFF.

The CDR3: CASSDSIYGYTF. CDR3 sequence (DNA): TGTGCCAGCAGCGACTCGATTTATGGCTACACCTTC. The chain combines TRBV6-5 with TRBJ1-2; D unresolved. Per the germline V gene, CDR1 is MNHEY and CDR2 is SVGAGI. The CDR3 spans 12 residues. The germline V and J ends were trimmed by 6 bases and 5 bases, with 10 bases remaining between them.

This clonotype has a handful of counts. The CDR3 loop reads CASSARQTGELFF. In DNA, the CDR3 is TGTGCCAGCAGCGCCAGACAAACCGGGGAGCTGTTTTTT. The V gene is TRBV7-7, the J gene TRBJ2-2; D is undetermined. V was shortened by 5 bases and J by 5 bases, with 9 bases between the two germline ends. The CDR3 loop spans 13 amino acids. CDR1 and CDR2 from the germline V gene are SSHAT and FNYEAQ (reference sequence).

V and J are TRBV6-1 and TRBJ2-7; D may be TRBD2 (5 bases). Per the germline V gene, CDR1 is MNHNS and CDR2 is SASEGT. This CDR3 has 15 amino acids. V lost 3 bases to trimming and J lost 5 bases, with 17 bases between them. As DNA, the CDR3 is TGTGCCAGCAGTGAGGCGACCGCGGGCGTCGACGAGCAGTACTTC. Protein product: CASSEATAGVDEQYF.

Ten or more counts support this clonotype. V usage is TRBV24-1 and J usage is TRBJ1-2; tentatively, D is TRBD1 (6 bases). The germline V gene has CDR1 KGHDR and CDR2 SFDVKD. V lost 4 bases and J 3 bases, leaving 20 bases between the germline ends. The CDR3 spans 17 residues. DNA for the CDR3: TGTGCCACCAGTGACTTGAACAAAGGACAGTCTCACTATGGCTACACCTTC. This sequence encodes CATSDLNKGQSHYGYTF.